Presented here are 23 T cell receptor beta chains from one specimen sequenced in a study of shared clonotypes between healthy human individuals. The table came from immunoSEQ multiplex PCR; TCRdb's copy has only in-frame clones and leaves some out. The sample yields about 2.5 million clones, 85% to 95% seen once. Source material: naive CD4+ T cells from PBMCs. Subset noted: CD45RA+ positively selected. These receptors were taken from a man between 18 and 35 years old in good health. Some clones in this sample may be carry-over from other donors' samples.

The rearrangement joins TRBV10-3 to TRBJ2-3; D remains unclear. V lost 3 bases and J 2 bases, leaving 12 bases between the germline ends. CDR3 length: 15 residues. The germline CDR1 and CDR2 sequences are ENHRY and SYGVKD. The CDR3 DNA sequence: TGTGCCATCAGTGATGTCGGCCCCTACACAGATACGCAGTATTTT. Translating it yields CAISDVGPYTDTQYF.

This clone is a singleton in its sample. Other DNA sequences in this sample translate to the same CDR3. V is TRBV5-1 and J is TRBJ2-7; 9 bases align to TRBD1. Germline CDR1 is SGHRS and CDR2 is YFSETQ. The J segment lost 4 bases and the V segment lost 4 bases, leaving 9 bases of the junction unmatched. The CDR3 is 15 amino acids. In nucleotides, the CDR3 is TGCGCCAGCAGCCCGGGAGGACAGGGGTCTTACGAGCAGTACTTC. Residues: CASSPGGQGSYEQYF.

The rearrangement links TRBV6-5 to TRBJ2-7; TRBD1 might be the D (6 bases). V shed 4 bases and J shed 0 bases, with 10 bases lying between them. Germline lookup yields CDR1 MNHEY and CDR2 SVGAGI. The CDR3 is 14 residues long. The CDR3 reads CASSSRQDSYEQYF. The CDR3 DNA is TGTGCCAGCAGTTCTAGACAGGACTCCTACGAGCAGTACTTC.

The chain has TRBV6-5 and TRBJ2-1; no reliable D call. V was clipped by 6 bases and J by 0 bases, with 9 bases between them. Germline assignment: CDR1 MNHEY and CDR2 SVGAGI. This CDR3 contains 14 residues. The CDR3 spells CASSRLSSYNEQFF. CDR3 DNA: TGTGCCAGCAGCCGACTCAGCTCCTACAATGAGCAGTTCTTC.

The chain is built from TRBV5-1 and TRBJ2-5; D unresolved. V lost 4 bases and J 5 bases, leaving 15 bases between the germline ends. The CDR3 spans 14 residues. Germline CDR1 and CDR2: SGHRS and YFSETQ. DNA for the CDR3: TGCGCCAGCAGCCAGAGGCCATTAATGGAGACCCAGTACTTC. Translation gives CASSQRPLMETQYF.

This clone is a singleton in its sample. Other DNA sequences of this sample code for an identical CDR3. The J gene is TRBJ1-5, the V gene TRBV28; D is uncertain. This CDR3 spans 14 amino acids. Looked up from germline, CDR1 is MDHEN and CDR2 is SYDVKM. V lost 2 bases and J lost 2, with 7 bases in between. Here the CDR3 DNA reads TGTGCCAGCAGTTTAGTCGGGGGCAATCAGCCCCAGCATTTT. Its protein product is CASSLVGGNQPQHF.

This sequence joins TRBV4-1 and TRBJ2-4; a weak D match, TRBD2 (6 bases). The CDR3 is made up of 15 amino acids. The germline gives CDR1 MGHRA, CDR2 YSYEKL. V shed 6 bases and J shed 1 base, with 13 bases lying between them. CDR3 residues: CASRTRDWAKNIQYF. The CDR3 nucleotides read TGCGCCAGCAGAACGCGGGATTGGGCCAAAAACATTCAGTACTTC.

This chain uses TRBV28 with TRBJ2-2; D could derive from TRBD1 or TRBD2 (5 bases each). Germline V CDR1 and CDR2: MDHEN, SYDVKM. Trimming cost V 6 bases and J 6 bases, with 17 bases left between them. The CDR3 has 15 amino acids. The CDR3 sequence is CASSGHDKRAGELFF. The CDR3 region has the DNA TGTGCCAGCAGCGGACACGACAAGAGGGCCGGGGAGCTGTTTTTT. Full variable domain (missing parts from reference TRBV28 and TRBJ2-2): DVKVTQSSRYLVKRTGEKVFLECVQDMDHENMFWYRQDPGLGLRLIYFSYDVKMKEKGDIPEGYSVSREKKERFSLILESASTNQTSMYLCASSGHDKRAGELFFGEGSRLTVL.

The chain has TRBV20-1 and TRBJ1-1; D is undetermined. CDR3 length: 10 amino acids. The germline CDR1 and CDR2 sequences are DFQATT and SNEGSKA (reference sequence). V dropped 5 bases and J dropped 4 bases, with 5 bases sitting between them. The CDR3 DNA sequence: TGCAGTGCTCGGATCACTGAAGCTTTCTTT. Amino acids: CSARITEAFF.

The gene calls are TRBV19 and TRBJ2-2; a weak D match, TRBD2 (5 bases). The germline V and J ends were trimmed by 3 bases and 2 bases, with 10 bases remaining between them. The germline V gene has CDR1 LNHDA and CDR2 SQIVND (reference sequence). This CDR3 is built from 15 residues. The CDR3 protein is CASSIKLGNTGELFF. CDR3 nucleotide sequence: TGTGCCAGTAGTATCAAACTAGGCAACACCGGGGAGCTGTTTTTT.

The CDR3 nucleotides are TGCAGCGTTGGTAGGGTTGGGGCGAGGGACACTGAAGCTTTCTTT. It encodes CSVGRVGARDTEAFF. The V call is TRBV29-1, the J call TRBJ1-1; TRBD1 might be the D (5 bases). The CDR3 length is 15 residues. V gave up 4 bases and J gave up 3 bases, with 18 bases separating them. CDR1 and CDR2 (germline): SQVTM, ANQGSEA.

This clone showed up just once. The chain recombines TRBV28 with TRBJ1-2; D is perhaps TRBD1 (5 bases). The V end lost 5 bases, the J end lost 8 bases, and 18 bases lay between the germline ends. The germline V gene encodes CDR1 MDHEN and CDR2 SYDVKM. This CDR3 is built from 14 residues. The chain's CDR3 is CASSPGPMIGGYTF. In DNA, the CDR3 is TGTGCCAGCAGTCCGGGACCTATGATCGGGGGCTACACCTTC.

The chain carries TRBV2 and TRBJ2-7, with 7 bases aligning to TRBD1. Germline V gives CDR1 SNHLY, CDR2 FYNNEI. The J segment lost 7 bases and the V segment lost 6 bases, leaving 9 bases of the junction unmatched. The length of the CDR3 is 13 residues. The CDR3 region is CASRYLQGQEQYF. CDR3 DNA: TGTGCCAGCAGGTATTTACAGGGGCAGGAGCAGTACTTC.

V gene TRBV9 combines with J gene TRBJ2-1; 12 bases align to TRBD2. The germline gives CDR1 SGDLS, CDR2 YYNGEE. This CDR3 is 15 amino acids long. Germline trimming cut 0 bases from V and 7 bases from J; bases unmatched to any gene: 2. CDR3 residues: CASSVALAGGNEQFF. The CDR3 DNA follows: TGTGCCAGCAGCGTAGCCCTAGCGGGAGGGAATGAGCAGTTCTTC.

The rearrangement joins TRBV7-9 to TRBJ2-7, with D possibly matching TRBD2 (5 bases). The CDR3 covers 15 residues. Per germline, CDR1 SEHNR and CDR2 FQNEAQ (reference sequence). V was pared by 4 bases and J by 3 bases, with 16 bases between. The CDR3 region has the DNA TGTGCCAGCAGCTCCCGGGCTAGCCAGGACTACGAGCAGTACTTC. Encoded protein: CASSSRASQDYEQYF.

The V gene is TRBV29-1, the J gene TRBJ2-3, with 8 bases identical to TRBD1. The V segment lost 6 bases and the J segment 3 bases; nucleotides outside the gene matches: 5. The CDR3 spans 13 residues. Germline CDR1 is SQVTM and CDR2 is ANQGSEA. DNA for the CDR3: TGCAGCGTGTACAGGGGGAAAACAGATACGCAGTATTTT. The encoded protein is CSVYRGKTDTQYF.

The chain is built from TRBV4-1 and TRBJ1-2; 7 positions match TRBD1. V gave up 1 base and J gave up 5 bases; unmatched junction bases: 4. The germline gives CDR1 MGHRA, CDR2 YSYEKL. The CDR3 runs to 14 residues. The CDR3 nucleotides are TGCGCCAGCAGCCAAGTACAGGGGATATATGGCTACACCTTC. This sequence encodes CASSQVQGIYGYTF.

The chain couples TRBV5-4 to TRBJ2-6; D ambiguous. The CDR3 is 14 amino acids. Trimming took off 3 bases at V and 0 bases at J, with 4 bases between the two ends. From germline, CDR1 is SGHNT and CDR2 YYREEE (reference sequence). The CDR3 DNA follows: TGTGCCAGCAGCTATCGCTCTGGGGCCAACGTCCTGACTTTC. As protein: CASSYRSGANVLTF.

The rearrangement links TRBV9 to TRBJ2-1; 8 positions agree with TRBD2. The trim removed 0 bases at V and 0 bases at J, leaving 2 bases unmatched. CDR1 and CDR2 from the germline V gene are SGDLS and YYNGEE. The CDR3 runs 16 residues. The CDR3 is CASSVGAGVSYNEQFF. CDR3 DNA: TGTGCCAGCAGCGTAGGAGCGGGGGTCTCCTACAATGAGCAGTTCTTC.

This rearrangement joins TRBV5-1 to TRBJ2-1, with TRBD2 identical over 11 bases. Germline V CDR1 and CDR2: SGHRS, YFSETQ. CDR3 size: 13 residues. J gave up 9 bases and V 7 bases, and 6 bases lay outside the gene matches. CDR3: CASGLAGAFEQFF. The CDR3 DNA is TGCGCCAGCGGACTAGCGGGTGCCTTTGAGCAGTTCTTC.

The chain joins TRBV5-4 to TRBJ2-3; D not certain. V was pared by 3 bases and J by 6 bases, with 14 bases between. Per the germline V gene, CDR1 is SGHNT and CDR2 is YYREEE (reference sequence). The CDR3 loop spans 14 amino acids. The CDR3 bases are TGTGCCAGCAGCTCACGACTCCTAGAGGATACGCAGTATTTT. This gives the protein CASSSRLLEDTQYF. The complete variable domain, with remaining parts taken from reference TRBV5-4 and TRBJ2-3, reads ETGVTQSPTHLIKTRGQQVTLRCSSQSGHNTVSWYQQALGQGPQFIFQYYREEENGRGNFPPRFSGLQFPNYSSELNVNALELDDSALYLCASSSRLLEDTQYFGPGTRLTVL.

V and J are TRBV15 and TRBJ2-7; TRBD1 matches at 9 bases. The germline gives CDR1 LNHNV, CDR2 YYDKDF (reference sequence). Trimming at V came to 1 base and at J to 0 bases, leaving 22 bases not matched to a gene. This CDR3 region has 22 residues. The CDR3 reads CATSRVRLQSGQGVLSSYEQYF. In DNA form, the CDR3 reads TGTGCCACCAGCAGAGTTCGGCTCCAGTCGGGACAGGGCGTATTAAGCTCCTACGAGCAGTACTTC.

In regard to this clone: The sample holds other DNA sequences that translate to the same CDR3. The chain combines TRBV5-1 with TRBJ1-4; 9 nucleotides agree with TRBD1. J lost 8 bases, V lost 2 bases, and 4 bases had no gene match. The CDR3 covers 14 residues. Per germline, CDR1 SGHRS and CDR2 YFSETQ. For the CDR3, the DNA is TGCGCCAGCAGCTTACGGGGACAGGGCGAAAAACTGTTTTTT. Translated, it gives CASSLRGQGEKLFF.